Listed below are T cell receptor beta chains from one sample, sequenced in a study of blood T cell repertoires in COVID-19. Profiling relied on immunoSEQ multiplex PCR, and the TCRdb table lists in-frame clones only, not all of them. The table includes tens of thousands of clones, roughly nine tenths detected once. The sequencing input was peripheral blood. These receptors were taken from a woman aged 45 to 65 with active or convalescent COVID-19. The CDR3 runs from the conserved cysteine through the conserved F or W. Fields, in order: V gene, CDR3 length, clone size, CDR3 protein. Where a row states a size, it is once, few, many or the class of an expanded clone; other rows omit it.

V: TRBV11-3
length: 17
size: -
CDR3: CASSLDFRSANTGELFF

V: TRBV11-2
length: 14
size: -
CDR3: CASTYGGHSYGYTF

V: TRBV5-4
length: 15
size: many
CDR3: CASSLGQGGYYGYTF

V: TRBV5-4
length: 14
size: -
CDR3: CASSSSSRDETQYF

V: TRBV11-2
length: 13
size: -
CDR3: CASSQRVGGMGYF

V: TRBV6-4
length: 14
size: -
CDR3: CASSPFGGSYEQYF

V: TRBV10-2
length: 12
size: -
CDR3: CASRERDTEAFF

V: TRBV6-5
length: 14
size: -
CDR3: CASTGSWGADTQYF

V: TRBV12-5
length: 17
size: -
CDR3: CASATGQGPSSYNEQFF

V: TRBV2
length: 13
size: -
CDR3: CANAGGARTEAFF

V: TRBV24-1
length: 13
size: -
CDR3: CATSDHQGSGYTF

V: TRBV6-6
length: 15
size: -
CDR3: CASSYGTGSGYEQYF

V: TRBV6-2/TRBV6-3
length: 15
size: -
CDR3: CASSMPRAFGETQYF

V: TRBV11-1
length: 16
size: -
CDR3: CASSSWTSGGGETQYF

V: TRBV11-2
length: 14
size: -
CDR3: CASSLLRNYNEQFF

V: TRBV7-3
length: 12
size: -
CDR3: CASSLVSGELFF

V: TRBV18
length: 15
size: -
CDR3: CASSRNRGMETEAFF

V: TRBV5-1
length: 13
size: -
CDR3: CASGTGEGYEQYF

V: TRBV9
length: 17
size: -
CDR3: CASSPVGGANSGNTIYF

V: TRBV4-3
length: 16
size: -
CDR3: CASSQEERGPYNEQFF

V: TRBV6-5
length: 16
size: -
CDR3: CASSSLTSGVTREQFF

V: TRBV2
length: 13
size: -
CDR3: CASTRGPSYEQYF

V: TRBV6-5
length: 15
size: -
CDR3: CASSFGQPGGNEQYF

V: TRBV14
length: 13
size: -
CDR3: CASSDRGLYGYTF

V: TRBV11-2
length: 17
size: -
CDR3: CASSPLRPRDSYNEQFF

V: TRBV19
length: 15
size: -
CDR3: CASSIGDTNTGELFF

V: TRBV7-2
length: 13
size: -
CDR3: CASSTRRGTEAFF

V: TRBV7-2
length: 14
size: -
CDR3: CASSLAGGRYEQYF

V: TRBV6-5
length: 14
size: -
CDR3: CASSIGQGADTQYF

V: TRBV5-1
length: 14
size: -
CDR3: CASSIGTVQETQYF

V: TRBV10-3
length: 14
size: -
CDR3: CAISADSTNTEAFF

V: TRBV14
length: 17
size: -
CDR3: CASSQDPARGSSYGYTF

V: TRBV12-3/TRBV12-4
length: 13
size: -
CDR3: CASTQLENAEAFF

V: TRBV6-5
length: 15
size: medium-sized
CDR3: CASSSGARSGNTIYF

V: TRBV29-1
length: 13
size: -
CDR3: CSVEPTSSNEQFF

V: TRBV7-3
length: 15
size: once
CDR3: CASSLGGGAPYEQYF

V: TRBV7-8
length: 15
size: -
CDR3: CASSLGGGGYQPQHF

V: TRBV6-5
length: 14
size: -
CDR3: CASKVPDGGYGYTF

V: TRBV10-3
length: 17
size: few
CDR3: CAISASGGSSQHYGYTF

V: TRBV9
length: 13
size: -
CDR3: CASSVGSAGELFF

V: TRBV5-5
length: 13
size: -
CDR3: CASSLGGEQPQHF

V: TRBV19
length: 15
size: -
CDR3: CASSNPGGLAHGYTF

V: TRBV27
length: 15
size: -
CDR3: CASSSSSVQAQEQFF

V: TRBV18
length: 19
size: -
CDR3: CASSPLSVAGFLENTEAFF

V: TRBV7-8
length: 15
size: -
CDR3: CASSLSGGPPYEQYF

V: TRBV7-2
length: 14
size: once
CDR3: CASSLWGSNQPQHF

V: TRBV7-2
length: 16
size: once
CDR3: CASSSNRDTFQETQYF

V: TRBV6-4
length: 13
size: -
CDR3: CASSQGKNTEAFF

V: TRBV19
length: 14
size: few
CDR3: CAGGWGEGNQPQHF

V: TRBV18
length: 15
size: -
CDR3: CASSPREGVATEAFF

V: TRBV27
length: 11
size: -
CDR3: CASSHSYEQYF

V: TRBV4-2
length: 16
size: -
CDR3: CASSQDRPRANYGYTF

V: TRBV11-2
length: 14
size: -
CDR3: CASSPQGRKETQYF

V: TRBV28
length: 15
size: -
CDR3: CASSEQGRMGNTIYF